The rows below give T cell receptor beta chains drawn from one sample of a study of T cells in Graves' hyperthyroidism and ophthalmopathy. One entry per CDR3 protein results from TCRdb running MiXCR on the multiplex PCR reads. The table records approximately 590,000 distinct CDR3 sequences, around 16% of them present only once. The sample consisted of blood. These receptors came from a woman aged 30 to 39 with Graves' hyperthyroidism. Each CDR3 is given with its conserved first and last residue. The D gene is left open where the match is weak. Size is stated for part of the rows, as once, few or many counts, or as a class when the clone is expanded.

TGTGCCAGCTCAGACCGTCAAGAGACCCAGTACTTC,CASSDRQETQYF,TRBV18,.,many,TRBJ2-5
TGTGCCAGTAGTATCTTTAGCGGGGACTCCTACGAGCAGTACTTC,CASSIFSGDSYEQYF,TRBV19,TRBD2,few,TRBJ2-7
TGTGCCAGTAGTAGTACCCCCGCGTCGATTCTCGGGAGCTCCTATGGCTACACCTTC,CASSSTPASILGSSYGYTF,TRBV19,.,many,TRBJ1-2
TGTGCCAGCAGCCAAGCACCCGCGCCCTATGGCTACACCTTC,CASSQAPAPYGYTF,TRBV3-1,.,.,TRBJ1-2
TGTGCCATCAGTGGAACGAGGAGCAGGGGGCTTGGCACAGATACGCAGTATTTT,CAISGTRSRGLGTDTQYF,TRBV10-3,TRBD1,many,TRBJ2-3
TGTGCCAGCAGCTCCTTGCAGGGCCGGGAGACCCAGTACTTC,CASSSLQGRETQYF,TRBV11-2,.,many,TRBJ2-5
TGTGCCATCAGTGAAGAGGGATGGTACGAGCAGTACTTC,CAISEEGWYEQYF,TRBV10-3,.,many,TRBJ2-7
TGTGCCACCTCGACCGCGACAGAACCCAATCAGCCCCAGCATTTT,CATSTATEPNQPQHF,TRBV6-1,.,many,TRBJ1-5
TGTGCCAGCAGCGAGAACGGGGTAGCGGGAGGGCCCTACAATGAGCAGTTCTTC,CASSENGVAGGPYNEQFF,TRBV11-2,TRBD2,.,TRBJ2-1
TGTGCCAGCAGCGAGGGGGGACAGGTCAATCAGCCCCAGCATTTT,CASSEGGQVNQPQHF,TRBV28,TRBD1,.,TRBJ1-5
TGTGCCAGCAGCTTAGACGGGACGGCGGTCTACGAGCAGTACTTC,CASSLDGTAVYEQYF,TRBV7-2,.,many,TRBJ2-7
TGTGCCAGCAGTTACGAGGGTCTAGCTGGTGGTGAGCAGTTCTTC,CASSYEGLAGGEQFF,TRBV6-2/TRBV6-3,.,many,TRBJ2-1
TGCAGTGCTAGAGTCGGAGGGTTACATATCAGCTCCTATAATTCACCCCTCCACTTT,CSARVGGLHISSYNSPLHF,TRBV20-1,.,few,TRBJ1-6
TGCGCCAGCAGCCACAACACTGAAGCTTTCTTT,CASSHNTEAFF,TRBV18,.,many,TRBJ1-1
TGCAGTGCTAGAGGTACCGGGACTAGCGTCGTCAATGAGCAGTTCTTC,CSARGTGTSVVNEQFF,TRBV20-1,TRBD2,many,TRBJ2-1
TGTGCCAGCAGTTGGAGAGGGACAGATACGCAGTATTTT,CASSWRGTDTQYF,TRBV27,.,many,TRBJ2-3
TGTGCCAGCAGTTACCTCTGGACTAGCGACACTTACGAGCAGTACTTC,CASSYLWTSDTYEQYF,TRBV6-6,TRBD2,many,TRBJ2-7
TGCAGTGCTAGAGACCGAGACAGAAATTACAATGAGCAGTTCTTC,CSARDRDRNYNEQFF,TRBV20-1,.,.,TRBJ2-1
TGTGCCAGCAGCTTAATGGACAGCACAGATACGCAGTATTTT,CASSLMDSTDTQYF,TRBV7-3,.,.,TRBJ2-3
TGTGCCAGCAGCTACCATAACACTGAAGCTTTCTTT,CASSYHNTEAFF,TRBV7-9,.,many,TRBJ1-1
TGCAGTAAAGGTAGCTCCACAGATACGCAGTATTTT,CSKGSSTDTQYF,TRBV20-1,.,few,TRBJ2-3
TGCGCCAGCAGCAACCAAGCGGGAGGTCTCCCCTCCGAGCAGTACTTC,CASSNQAGGLPSEQYF,TRBV5-1,TRBD2,many,TRBJ2-7
TGCAGCGTTGAACTAAGCGGGAGGAACTACCTACATTGGGTGAATGAGCAGTTCTTC,CSVELSGRNYLHWVNEQFF,TRBV29-1,TRBD2,.,TRBJ2-1
TGTGCCAGCAGGGCGGGACAGATGAATTCACCCCTCCACTTT,CASRAGQMNSPLHF,TRBV2,TRBD1,few,TRBJ1-6
TGTGCCAGCAGTTCCCACCTCCCCCGCACAGATACGCAGTATTTT,CASSSHLPRTDTQYF,TRBV27,.,many,TRBJ2-3
TGCGCCAGCAGCCGGCAGGGAGCCGGATGGGCCAGTGAGCAGTTCTTC,CASSRQGAGWASEQFF,TRBV5-1,.,few,TRBJ2-1
TGTGCCATCCGGGGCAGCTCCTACGAGCAGTACTTC,CAIRGSSYEQYF,TRBV10-3,.,few,TRBJ2-7
TGTGCCAGCAGTGAAATCCAGGGGGCATCCTACGAGCAGTACTTC,CASSEIQGASYEQYF,TRBV6-1,TRBD1,.,TRBJ2-7
TGTGCCAGCAGCTTACTAGCGGGAGGGCCGGCGCCCTACAATGAGCAGTTCTTC,CASSLLAGGPAPYNEQFF,TRBV7-2,TRBD2,many,TRBJ2-1
TGTGCCAGCGCCCTGAGGTTAGGGGGCACAGATACGCAGTATTTT,CASALRLGGTDTQYF,TRBV7-6,.,many,TRBJ2-3
TGTGCCAGCAGTCTAACAGGGAGTCTCTACAATGAGCAGTTCTTC,CASSLTGSLYNEQFF,TRBV7-9,.,.,TRBJ2-1
TGCAGCCCCGTCGAGGCGAGCTCAGATACGCAGTATTTT,CSPVEASSDTQYF,TRBV29-1,.,.,TRBJ2-3
TGTGCCAGTAGCCTCCCCAGACCTAGGGACATTCAGTACTTC,CASSLPRPRDIQYF,TRBV19,.,few,TRBJ2-4
TGCGCCAGCAGCCAAAGCCTCGGGGGAATGTACTTC,CASSQSLGGMYF,TRBV4-1,.,many,TRBJ2-5
TGTGCCAGTAGTGCAGAATCGGGCGAGCAGTTCTTC,CASSAESGEQFF,TRBV19,.,.,TRBJ2-1
TGTGCCAGCAGCCAAGGGACAGGGGGCGCCTCCTACAATGAGCAGTTCTTC,CASSQGTGGASYNEQFF,TRBV3-1,TRBD1,many,TRBJ2-1
TGTGCCAGCAGCGGGGGACTAGCGGGAAACAATGAGCAGTTCTTC,CASSGGLAGNNEQFF,TRBV9,TRBD2,few,TRBJ2-1
TGTGCCACCAGTGATCCCCGGGACAGGGGGTCCACCGGGGAGCTGTTTTTT,CATSDPRDRGSTGELFF,TRBV24-1,TRBD1,few,TRBJ2-2
TGTGCCAGCAGCCTAAGCGGGGTCCTTAGCGGCCGGGAGAAGACCCAGTACTTC,CASSLSGVLSGREKTQYF,TRBV28,TRBD2,many,TRBJ2-5
TGCAGTGCTCGAGAATCTGGGGGGGAGGGCGTGAATACGCAGTATTTT,CSARESGGEGVNTQYF,TRBV20-1,TRBD2,.,TRBJ2-3
TGCGCCAGCAGCCAAAATCGGGACGGTCCTCTGAGTGAGCAGTTCTTC,CASSQNRDGPLSEQFF,TRBV4-1,.,many,TRBJ2-1
TGTGCCAGCAGGACCGGGACAGGTGGGAGCATTCAGTACTTC,CASRTGTGGSIQYF,TRBV2,TRBD1,.,TRBJ2-4
TGTGCCAGCAGCTTAGAACGTACTAGCGGGAGAGGGAATACGCAGTATTTT,CASSLERTSGRGNTQYF,TRBV7-2,TRBD2,many,TRBJ2-3
TGTGCCAGCTCACCACCAGGCAGGGTAATGGATGAGCAGTTCTTC,CASSPPGRVMDEQFF,TRBV18,.,many,TRBJ2-1
TGTGCCAGCAGTTTATTCACGGGACAAGAGACCCAGTACTTC,CASSLFTGQETQYF,TRBV28,.,many,TRBJ2-5
TGTGCCTGGAGTACAGGACAGGGACTAGCCAAAAACATTCAGTACTTC,CAWSTGQGLAKNIQYF,TRBV30,TRBD1,many,TRBJ2-4
TGTGCCAGCAGTGCCGGTGGCACAGATACGCAGTATTTT,CASSAGGTDTQYF,TRBV6-1,.,many,TRBJ2-3
TGCGCCAGCAGCCAAGATGGGGGACAGAATCAGCCCCAGCATTTT,CASSQDGGQNQPQHF,TRBV4-1,TRBD1,.,TRBJ1-5
TGTGCCAGCAGCTTAGCTCGGACGGACCAAGAGACCCAGTACTTC,CASSLARTDQETQYF,TRBV7-9,.,many,TRBJ2-5
TGTGCCAGCAGCCAAGGAGGGGATTCACCCCTCCACTTT,CASSQGGDSPLHF,TRBV11-2,.,.,TRBJ1-6
TGTGCCAGCACCGTGGGAGGTTGGAGAGAGACCCAGTACTTC,CASTVGGWRETQYF,TRBV28,.,many,TRBJ2-5
TGTGCCAGCAGCCCTAATCCGGGACAGGGCATCACTGAAGCTTTCTTT,CASSPNPGQGITEAFF,TRBV5-4,TRBD1,.,TRBJ1-1
TGCGCCAGCAGCTTGGGAGGAACTAGCGGGATATTCTCGGATACGCAGTATTTT,CASSLGGTSGIFSDTQYF,TRBV5-1,TRBD2,few,TRBJ2-3
TGCAGTGCCGGACTAGCGGGAGCCGAGCAGTACTTC,CSAGLAGAEQYF,TRBV20-1,TRBD2,many,TRBJ2-7
TGTGCCTGGGGGACCCTCTACAATGAGCAGTTCTTC,CAWGTLYNEQFF,TRBV30,.,many,TRBJ2-1